This T cell receptor (beta chain) was captured by sequencing in a study of blood T cell repertoires in COVID-19 (dated by TCRdb to about 2020). Background on the whole study: Samples covering the acute and convalescent phases of COVID-19 were provided by collaborators in the United States, Italy and Spain. The prospective study material was composed of cDNA or gDNA derived from T cells, B-cell-depleted T cells, or PBMCs. The dataset comprised deeply sampled blood TCRbeta repertoires from subjects exposed to, actively infected with, or recovered from COVID-19. The repertoires were released in a freely available public database intended as a resource for research on the immune response to SARS-CoV-2. The samples were drawn from the first 160 participants of the ongoing ImmuneRACE study and from more than 1,000 subjects provided by 6 global collaborators. The sample metadata nearly always contained a de-identified subject ID, COVID-19 status, age in years and sex. Where HLA class I and class II types were available, the types were taken from metadata supplied by the sample provider, not from assay-based typing. Study-wide findings and limitations: The amount of clinical and demographic metadata varied by source and participant and was provided uncurated.

TCRbeta CDR3 regions were amplified from genomic DNA using the immunoSEQ Assay, a bias-controlled multiplex PCR. Per the original workflow: Within the assay, amplification of reference gene primers was used to estimate how many nucleated cells each sample contained. To quantify the absolute abundance of each unique TCRbeta CDR3 rearrangement, sequence reads were collapsed and filtered. For each sample, productive Simpson clonality was calculated as the square root of Simpson's diversity index over productive rearrangements. What TCRdb holds here is the immuneACCESS table cut down to in-frame rearrangements. Part of the clones is not present; checked against another copy, under half of the missing clones reflect an unresolved V gene, and the others are unexplained. Clone size and the V and J calls come from that table; the DNA yielded D and trimming. The table for this sample lists about 280,000 clones; approximately 90% of them were counted only once. The ten largest clones add up to about 4% of the sample.

Participants in the prospective study were aged about 18 to 95 years, lived in 20 to 30 United States geographic areas, and enrolled through a virtual design. In the prospective study, cohorts were assigned on the basis of participant-reported clinical history obtained from a screening survey and a study questionnaire. In the prospective study, whole blood, serum and a nasopharyngeal or oropharyngeal swab were collected from each participant by mobile phlebotomists. Additional blood draws and questionnaires over an approximately 2-month period could optionally be provided by prospective study participants. Before DNA extraction, prospective study blood samples were shipped either frozen or at room temperature. This clone appeared once. It has no known antigen specificity. Within one base of it there is no much larger clone, and no base qualities were kept. The receptor comes from a woman aged 25 to 39 with acute COVID-19. The sample was PBMCs or T cells enriched from blood (not recorded which).

The CDR3 is CASSLSRLAVNEQFF. The sequenced DNA: TGTGCCAGCAGTTTATCGCGTCTAGCGGTCAATGAGCAGTTCTTC. The chain is made from TRBV27 and TRBJ2-1, with 7 bases aligning to TRBD2. CDR1 and CDR2 are drawn from the germline V gene (reference sequence): MNHEY, SMNVEV. Trimming removed 0 bases from V and 6 bases from J; the gene matches leave 5 bases unexplained. The CDR3 measures 15 amino acids from cysteine to phenylalanine. The read is trimmed to its CDR3 DNA, 45 bases read in frame from base 1.